These T cell receptor beta chains were read from a single sample in a study of T cell repertoires in cytomegalovirus infection. Via MiXCR, TCRdb re-called the reads, giving one row per CDR3 protein. The sample lists some 700,000 distinct CDR3 sequences; under 40% were seen once. The sequenced sample consisted of PBMCs. The receptor source for this set is a human donor in good health (CMV status not recorded). Some clones in this sample may be carry-over from other donors' samples. CDR3s include the opening cysteine and the closing phenylalanine or tryptophan.

len | v_gene | CDR3aa
15 | TRBV12-3/TRBV12-4 | CASSPLGQVNTEAFF
12 | TRBV9 | CASGGGYTEAFF
13 | TRBV7-6 | CASSLTVATEAFF
14 | TRBV30 | CACSVGTRGTEAFF
16 | TRBV19 | CASSTPGGEPYNEQFF
18 | TRBV25-1 | CASSELQVSWTGEYGYTF
13 | TRBV12-3/TRBV12-4 | CASSFRGTRSQHF
15 | TRBV5-1 | CASSLGIRDRDGYTF
15 | TRBV7-2 | CASSLATGGGYEQYF
15 | TRBV24-1 | CATSEAGTRKETQYF
13 | TRBV24-1 | CATSDTRGYGYTF
12 | TRBV10-3 | CAISRGAEVEYF
14 | TRBV28 | CASSFRTSNYGYTF
16 | TRBV5-4 | CASSPGLAGSSYEQYF
15 | TRBV28 | CASSPRGAGGNTIYF
16 | TRBV7-2 | CASRSSAGLGPGTQYF
13 | TRBV10-3 | CAIIGGGYYGYTF
15 | TRBV5-1 | CASSHTGTGNTEAFF
14 | TRBV7-2 | CAGGASGNTGELFF
16 | TRBV7-9 | CASSLASSGKGREQYF
16 | TRBV27 | CASSSPASGSTDTQYF
15 | TRBV20-1 | CSAVPIAGVQETQYF
16 | TRBV7-2 | CASSIRTLGLQETQYF
18 | TRBV7-2 | CASSLGYPDPGSNQPQHF
13 | TRBV6-4 | CASRKTGVDKQYF
16 | TRBV11-2 | CASSLTGARMNTEAFF
12 | TRBV28 | CASSEWDLEAFF
17 | TRBV4-1 | CASSQERGQGYYNEQFF
14 | TRBV30 | CAWSLGALTGELFF
14 | TRBV3-1 | CASSQDGWVYEQYF
14 | TRBV7-2 | CASSLAGGGGELFF
13 | TRBV2 | CASLRLGGAEQYF
13 | TRBV7-8 | CASSLGLDNEQFF
13 | TRBV7-2 | CASSPLPYTEAFF
15 | TRBV11-2 | CASSLLAGFLETQYF
14 | TRBV19 | CASSFSGRTETQYF
18 | TRBV6-1 | CASRIQSGFPSSGNTIYF
15 | TRBV5-5 | CASSSDRNSGNTIYF
20 | TRBV4-1 | CASSQTGLAGVRIRADTQYF
13 | TRBV6-5 | CASSSRDGQPKHF